The 10 T cell receptor beta chains listed next were all sequenced from one sample in a study of blood T cell repertoires in COVID-19 (TCRdb year 2020). Library creation used the immunoSEQ multiplex PCR assay. The immuneACCESS repertoire file appears here via TCRdb, limited to in-frame rearrangements. These files lack a portion of the clones; in checked studies, under half of the deficit traces to unresolved V genes, and the cause of the others is not known. The sample table lists just over 95,000 clones, 90% of them with a count of one. Jointly, the top ten make up 5.1% of the sample. The sample comprised peripheral blood. Receptors were obtained from a middle-aged man with acute or convalescent COVID-19.

This chain connects TRBV30 to TRBJ1-3; D remains unclear. Trimming pared 0 bases from V and 0 bases from J, leaving 15 bases between. This CDR3 comprises 17 residues. From germline, CDR1 is GTSNPN and CDR2 SVGIG (reference sequence). CDR3 in DNA: TGTGCCTGGAGTGTACAAGGCGGGAGGACCTCTGGAAACACCATATATTTT. Translation: CAWSVQGGRTSGNTIYF.

The chain links TRBV9 to TRBJ2-5; 7 bases fit TRBD2. The CDR3 runs 18 residues. The V gene's germline CDR1 is SGDLS and CDR2 YYNGEE. V lost 1 base, J lost 1 base, and 13 bases stayed unmatched. In nucleotides, the CDR3 is TGTGCCAGCAGCGTAAATCCTCCCGGGGGAGGGCGCCAAGAGACCCAGTACTTC. As protein: CASSVNPPGGGRQETQYF.

The rearrangement joins TRBV15 to TRBJ2-7; TRBD2 matches at 11 bases. The CDR3 runs to 15 residues. Per the germline V gene, CDR1 is LNHNV and CDR2 is YYDKDF (reference sequence). With 1 base clipped from V and 4 bases from J, the junction kept 3 bases outside the gene matches. The CDR3 region is CATSRVTSGSYEQYF. The CDR3 region has the DNA TGTGCCACCAGCAGAGTTACTAGCGGGAGTTACGAGCAGTACTTC.

The rearrangement joins TRBV30 to TRBJ1-2; D remains ambiguous. V lost 2 bases and J lost 4, with 20 bases in between. Germline loops: CDR1 GTSNPN, CDR2 SVGIG (reference sequence). The CDR3 consists of 16 residues. The CDR3 DNA reads as TGTGCCTGGAGTACCCTGGAGTCGCCCCCCATCTATGGCTACACCTTC. It yields the protein CAWSTLESPPIYGYTF. Together with reference TRBV30 and TRBJ1-2, the CDR3 gives the full variable domain: SQTIHQWPATLVQPVGSPLSLECTVEGTSNPNLYWYRQAAGRGLQLLFYSVGIGQISSEVPQNLSASRPQDRQFILSSKKLLLSDSGFYLCAWSTLESPPIYGYTFGSGTRLTVV.

CDR3 sequence reads: CASSLSKHRGQNSPLHF. CDR3 DNA: TGTGCCAGCAGTTTATCTAAGCACAGGGGCCAGAATTCACCCCTCCACTTT. J is TRBJ1-6 and V is TRBV27; 7 bases fit TRBD1. Germline loops: CDR1 MNHEY, CDR2 SMNVEV (reference sequence). V gave up 0 bases and J gave up 7 bases; unmatched junction bases: 9. The CDR3 is 17 amino acids.

J is TRBJ1-5 and V is TRBV19; D possibly corresponds to TRBD1 (5 bases). From germline, CDR1 is LNHDA and CDR2 SQIVND (reference sequence). V lost 5 bases, J lost 0 bases, and 17 bases lay in between. The CDR3 runs 17 residues. The CDR3 here is CASSQRRGGDSNQPQHF. The CDR3 DNA is TGTGCCAGTAGTCAACGGAGGGGAGGGGATAGCAATCAGCCCCAGCATTTT.

The gene calls are TRBV2 and TRBJ2-2; possible D gene TRBD2, 7 bases. The germline gives CDR1 SNHLY, CDR2 FYNNEI. Trimming took 8 bases from V and 4 from J, leaving 20 bases between them. This CDR3 spans 16 amino acids. CDR3 bases: TGTGCCAGCGGAGGGGGGGGCGGGAGCCCCACCGGGGAGCTGTTTTTT. It encodes CASGGGGGSPTGELFF.

The V gene is TRBV5-1, the J gene TRBJ2-1; no clear D gene. The ends were cut back, 3 bases at V and 0 bases at J, with 19 bases in the middle. The CDR3 runs 18 residues. Germline V CDR1 and CDR2: SGHRS, YFSETQ. The CDR3 nucleotides read TGCGCCAGCAGCTGGCCAGCCTGGGCCCCGAGCTCCTACAATGAGCAGTTCTTC. Translation: CASSWPAWAPSSYNEQFF. Supplemented by reference TRBV5-1 and TRBJ2-1, the full variable domain reads KAGVTQTPRYLIKTRGQQVTLSCSPISGHRSVSWYQQTPGQGLQFLFEYFSETQRNKGNFPGRFSGRQFSNSRSEMNVSTLELGDSALYLCASSWPAWAPSSYNEQFFGPGTRLTVL.

J is TRBJ2-1 and V is TRBV6-6; 8 bases are a match to TRBD1. The CDR3 has 15 residues. The germline gives CDR1 MNHNY, CDR2 SVGAGI (reference sequence). J lost 7 bases, V lost 5 bases, and 10 bases had no gene match. The CDR3 sequence is CASSLLTGVVNEQFF. The CDR3 DNA reads as TGTGCCAGCAGTCTCTTGACAGGGGTGGTAAATGAGCAGTTCTTC.

This sequence joins TRBV5-1 and TRBJ2-7; TRBD1 agrees at 8 bases. Losses at the gene ends were 1 base for V and 4 bases for J; bases not matched to a gene: 4. Germline V gene lookup returns CDR1 SGHRS and CDR2 YFSETQ. The CDR3 covers 14 residues. CDR3 bases: TGCGCCAGCAGCTTGAGGACAGGGAGGTACGAGCAGTACTTC. Its protein is CASSLRTGRYEQYF.